This TCR beta chain was identified during a study of T cells of healthy individuals. This clonotype is medium-sized in the sample. The CDR3 has 14 amino acids. V shed 0 bases and J shed 3 bases, with 9 bases lying between them. Germline loops: CDR1 SNHLY, CDR2 FYNNEI. Each CDR3 protein is one row after TCRdb ran MiXCR on the 5' RACE reads. The data show approximately 100,000 distinct CDR3 sequences, under 20% seen once. The chain uses TRBV2 and TRBJ2-7; D not resolved. The clonotype comes from a human donor in good health. CDR3: CASSEASPIYEQYF. Here the CDR3 DNA reads TGTGCCAGCAGTGAAGCTAGCCCGATCTACGAGCAGTACTTC.